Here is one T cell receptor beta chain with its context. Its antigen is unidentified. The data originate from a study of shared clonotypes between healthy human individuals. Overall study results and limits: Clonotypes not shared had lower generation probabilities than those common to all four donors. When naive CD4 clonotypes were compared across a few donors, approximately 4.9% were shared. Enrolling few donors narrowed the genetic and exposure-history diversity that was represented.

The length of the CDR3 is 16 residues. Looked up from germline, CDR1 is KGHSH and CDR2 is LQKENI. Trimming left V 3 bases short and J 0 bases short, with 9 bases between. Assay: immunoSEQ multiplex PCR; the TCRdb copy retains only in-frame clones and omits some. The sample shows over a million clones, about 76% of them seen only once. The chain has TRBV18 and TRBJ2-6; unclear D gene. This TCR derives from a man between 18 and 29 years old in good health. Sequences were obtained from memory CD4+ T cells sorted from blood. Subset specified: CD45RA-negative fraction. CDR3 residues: CASSPLQLSGANVLTF. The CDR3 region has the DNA TGTGCCAGCTCACCGCTACAGCTCTCTGGGGCCAACGTCCTGACTTTC. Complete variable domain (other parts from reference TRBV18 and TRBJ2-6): NAGVMQNPRHLVRRRGQEARLRCSPMKGHSHVYWYRQLPEEGLKFMVYLQKENIIDESGMPKERFSAEFPKEGPSILRIQQVVRGDSAAYFCASSPLQLSGANVLTFGAGSRLTVL.